The 27 T cell receptor beta chains in this list originate from one sample, sequenced in a study of regulatory and conventional T cells in RAG deficiency. The protocol was immunoSEQ multiplex PCR, while the TCRdb copy is restricted to in-frame clones and leaves out a portion. This sample has about 19,000 clones, with roughly 86% found just once. Blood CD4+ CD25-high CD127-low regulatory T cells supplied the genomic DNA template. This sample was shared with a second study, whose subject was regulatory T cells. That work contributes: The PCR used 52 TRBV and 13 TRBJ primers.

Sequencing was carried out using Tregs sorted from blood. These receptor sequences come from a human donor in good health.

The chain carries TRBV2 and TRBJ1-5; unclear D gene. CDR3 length: 15 residues. Germline V gives CDR1 SNHLY, CDR2 FYNNEI. The V and J ends lost 1 base and 0 bases respectively, with 7 bases between them. This CDR3 is CASSEEGYSNQPQHF. CDR3 bases: TGTGCCAGCAGTGAAGAAGGGTATAGCAATCAGCCCCAGCATTTT.

The chain links TRBV20-1 to TRBJ2-7; 7 bases agree with TRBD1. The CDR3 consists of 10 residues. Germline V gene sequence: CDR1 DFQATT, CDR2 SNEGSKA (reference sequence). The V and J ends lost 6 bases and 4 bases, in that order; junction bases with no gene match: 0. The CDR3 DNA reads TGCAGTGCACAGGGGTACGAGCAGTACTTC. Its protein is CSAQGYEQYF.

This clone was observed a single time. The chain uses TRBV5-1 and TRBJ2-3, with D possibly being TRBD1 (6 bases). V was cut by 0 bases and J by 3 bases, with 8 bases left in between. Germline CDR1 and CDR2: SGHRS and YFSETQ. The CDR3 is 14 residues long. The CDR3 bases are TGCGCCAGCAGCTTGGACCAGGGGACAGATACGCAGTATTTT. It specifies CASSLDQGTDTQYF.

The chain has TRBV2 and TRBJ1-1, with D possibly matching TRBD1 (5 bases). The ends were cut back, 6 bases at V and 0 bases at J, with 11 bases in the middle. The CDR3 loop spans 14 amino acids. Germline V gene sequence: CDR1 SNHLY, CDR2 FYNNEI. Here the CDR3 reads CASRIMGVNTEAFF. CDR3 in DNA: TGTGCCAGCAGAATCATGGGGGTGAACACTGAAGCTTTCTTT.

This chain joins TRBV6-5 and TRBJ2-1; TRBD1 agrees at 9 bases. This CDR3 has 14 amino acids. The germline V gene has CDR1 MNHEY and CDR2 SVGAGI. Trimming took 6 bases from V and 3 from J; bases not matched to a gene: 3. The DNA of the CDR3 is TGTGCCAGCAGACCGACAGGGGGCTACAATGAGCAGTTCTTC. Amino acids: CASRPTGGYNEQFF.

The CDR3 region is CASSAFVGGAANEKLFF. The CDR3 DNA follows: TGTGCCAGCAGCGCCTTCGTGGGGGGGGCAGCTAATGAAAAACTGTTTTTT. The V call is TRBV7-9, the J call TRBJ1-4; a possible D gene is TRBD1 (6 bases). Trimming took off 5 bases at V and 3 bases at J, with 19 bases between the two ends. From germline, CDR1 is SEHNR and CDR2 FQNEAQ (reference sequence). The CDR3 spans 17 residues.

The chain links TRBV10-3 to TRBJ2-3; D might be TRBD1 (6 bases). The germline CDR1 and CDR2 sequences are ENHRY and SYGVKD. The CDR3 runs to 17 residues. Trimming stripped 6 bases from V and 3 bases from J, with 22 bases between. Written as DNA, the CDR3 is TGTGCCATCAGCAGGGGAGAGGGTCGGGGTGCTACAGATACGCAGTATTTT. It specifies CAISRGEGRGATDTQYF.

The rearrangement uses TRBV6-5 and TRBJ1-1; unclear D gene. V was pared by 6 bases and J by 7 bases, with 21 bases between. CDR1 is MNHEY, CDR2 SVGAGI, per germline. The CDR3 consists of 15 residues. As DNA, the CDR3 is TGTGCCAGCAGCCCCTTGTTGATGCGCAATGATGAAGCTTTCTTT. Its protein is CASSPLLMRNDEAFF.

This chain connects TRBV21-1 to TRBJ2-3. TRBV21-1 corresponds to a pseudogene. The CDR3 covers 17 residues. The CDR3 loop is CACRRLLATVMQDTQYF. The CDR3 coding sequence is TGTGCCTGCAGGCGACTGTTGGCTACAGTCATGCAAGATACGCAGTATTTT.

V is TRBV5-6 and J is TRBJ2-7, with TRBD2 matching over 10 bases. With V trimmed by 1 base and J by 3 bases, 7 bases remained unmatched. CDR3 size: 16 residues. Germline-derived CDR1 and CDR2 are SGHDT and YYEEEE. In DNA, the CDR3 is TGTGCCAGCAGCTTGAGGCTAGCGGGAGTAAGCTACGAGCAGTACTTC. Translated, it gives CASSLRLAGVSYEQYF.

The chain is built from TRBV7-9 and TRBJ2-7; D might be TRBD2 (6 bases). The CDR3 consists of 16 residues. The V end lost 4 bases, the J end lost 0 bases, and 16 bases lay between the germline ends. CDR1 is SEHNR, CDR2 FQNEAQ, per germline (reference sequence). As DNA, the CDR3 is TGTGCCAGCAGCTCGGAGGTCTGGGGGGACTCCTACGAGCAGTACTTC. It codes for CASSSEVWGDSYEQYF.

The chain links TRBV7-9 to TRBJ1-1; no firm D call. The CDR3 contains 17 residues. Trimming cost V 2 bases and J 0 bases, with 16 bases left between them. CDR1 is SEHNR, CDR2 FQNEAQ, per germline (reference sequence). CDR3 sequence (DNA): TGTGCCAGCAGCTTATCCCCAGGACCCGCAATGAACACTGAAGCTTTCTTT. Translation: CASSLSPGPAMNTEAFF. The whole variable domain, filled in from reference TRBV7-9 and TRBJ1-1, reads DTGVSQNPRHKITKRGQNVTFRCDPISEHNRLYWYRQTLGQGPEFLTYFQNEAQLEKSRLLSDRFSAERPKGSFSTLEIQRTEQGDSAMYLCASSLSPGPAMNTEAFFGQGTRLTVV.

The genes are TRBV28 and TRBJ2-1; 13 bases fit TRBD2. With V trimmed by 2 bases and J by 7 bases, 5 bases remained unmatched. Germline V CDR1 and CDR2: MDHEN, SYDVKM. This CDR3 region has 16 residues. CDR3 sequence: CASSLRTSGSRNEQFF. The DNA of the CDR3 is TGTGCCAGCAGTTTACGGACTAGCGGGAGTAGAAATGAGCAGTTCTTC.

The rearrangement links TRBV7-9 to TRBJ1-1; TRBD1 is a possible D gene (5 bases). V gave up 5 bases and J gave up 4 bases, with 14 bases separating them. Looked up from germline, CDR1 is SEHNR and CDR2 is FQNEAQ (reference sequence). This CDR3 has 14 residues. The CDR3 nucleotides are TGTGCCAGCAGCCGAATGCAGGGAGGCACTGAAGCTTTCTTT. Translating it yields CASSRMQGGTEAFF. The complete variable domain, with remaining parts taken from reference TRBV7-9 and TRBJ1-1, reads DTGVSQNPRHKITKRGQNVTFRCDPISEHNRLYWYRQTLGQGPEFLTYFQNEAQLEKSRLLSDRFSAERPKGSFSTLEIQRTEQGDSAMYLCASSRMQGGTEAFFGQGTRLTVV.

The chain carries TRBV11-2 and TRBJ2-5, with 11 bases lining up with TRBD2. CDR1 is SGHAT, CDR2 FQNNGV, per germline. The length of the CDR3 is 15 residues. J was trimmed by 6 bases and V by 2 bases; bases with no gene match: 5. CDR3 in amino acids: CASSLTLAGEKTQYF. The CDR3, as DNA: TGTGCCAGCAGCTTAACACTAGCGGGGGAAAAGACCCAGTACTTC.

The chain combines TRBV19 with TRBJ2-1; either TRBD1 or TRBD2 may supply D (7 bases each). V was cut by 4 bases and J by 4 bases, with 11 bases left in between. The CDR3 runs 14 residues. Germline loops: CDR1 LNHDA, CDR2 SQIVND (reference sequence). DNA for the CDR3: TGTGCCAGTAGTAGGGGGGGACAGTACAATGAGCAGTTCTTC. Residues: CASSRGGQYNEQFF. Using reference TRBV19 and TRBJ2-1 for the parts outside the CDR3, the full variable domain is DGGITQSPKYLFRKEGQNVTLSCEQNLNHDAMYWYRQDPGQGLRLIYYSQIVNDFQKGDIAEGYSVSREKKESFPLTVTSAQKNPTAFYLCASSRGGQYNEQFFGPGTRLTVL.

This sequence joins TRBV18 and TRBJ1-1; D gene uncertain. Germline CDR1 and CDR2: KGHSH and LQKENI. Trimming pared 3 bases from V and 7 bases from J, leaving 18 bases between. This CDR3 comprises 15 residues. In DNA form, the CDR3 reads TGTGCCAGCTCACCGCCAACGGGGAGAGGGTATGAAGCTTTCTTT. Residues: CASSPPTGRGYEAFF.

The chain employs TRBV7-2 and TRBJ2-7, with a tentative D call TRBD1 (5 bases). Trimming took off 4 bases at V and 5 bases at J, with 15 bases between the two ends. CDR1 and CDR2 from the germline V gene are SGHTA and FQGNSA. The CDR3 extends over 14 amino acids. The CDR3 nucleotides are TGTGCCAGCAGCTATATGGGGCTCGAGGACGAGCAGTACTTC. Translated, it gives CASSYMGLEDEQYF.

The chain employs TRBV19 and TRBJ2-2, with TRBD1 as a possible D gene (6 bases). Germline CDR1 is LNHDA and CDR2 is SQIVND (reference sequence). CDR3 length: 15 amino acids. V lost 4 bases and J lost 1, with 10 bases in between. The DNA for the CDR3 is TGTGCCAGTAGTAGGAAAGGGGGGAACACCGGGGAGCTGTTTTTT. It yields the protein CASSRKGGNTGELFF.

This clone turned up a few times. At one end the junction does not follow the germline gene, possibly because of a read error. The chain combines TRBV19 with TRBJ1-2; no clear D gene. The CDR3 is 14 amino acids. Per the germline V gene, CDR1 is LNHDA and CDR2 is SQIVND (reference sequence). CDR3 sequence (DNA): TGTGCCAGTAGTACCCACAGCGGCCTGGGTGGTTCGTCCTTC. Translating it yields CASSTHSGLGGSSF.

The chain uses TRBV19 and TRBJ1-1; 9 positions match TRBD1. The V segment lost 6 bases and the J segment 5 bases; nucleotides outside the gene matches: 7. CDR1 and CDR2 from the germline V gene are LNHDA and SQIVND (reference sequence). The length of the CDR3 is 14 residues. Here the CDR3 reads CASRETGGRTEAFF. The CDR3 DNA reads as TGTGCCAGTAGGGAAACAGGGGGCAGGACTGAAGCTTTCTTT.

The chain couples TRBV11-2 to TRBJ1-3; D gene uncertain. There are 16 residues in the CDR3. V shed 1 base and J shed 4 bases, with 14 bases lying between them. CDR1 SGHAT and CDR2 FQNNGV come from the germline V gene. The CDR3, as DNA: TGTGCCAGCAGCTTAGCGGCCTCTAGGAGGGGAAACACCATATATTTT. Its translation is CASSLAASRRGNTIYF. The full variable domain, completed using reference TRBV11-2 and TRBJ1-3, is EAGVAQSPRYKIIEKRQSVAFWCNPISGHATLYWYQQILGQGPKLLIQFQNNGVVDDSQLPKDRFSAERLKGVDSTLKIQPAKLEDSAVYLCASSLAASRRGNTIYFGEGSWLTVV.

The chain has TRBV25-1 and TRBJ1-2; 8 nucleotides align to TRBD1. V was pared by 4 bases and J by 3 bases, with 7 bases of the junction left unmatched. Germline-derived CDR1 and CDR2 are MGHDK and SYGVNS. This CDR3 has 15 residues. In DNA form, the CDR3 reads TGTGCCAGCAGTGCGTGGGGGACAGGCCACTATGGCTACACCTTC. Translation gives CASSAWGTGHYGYTF.

This clone has a handful of counts. The V gene is TRBV4-1, the J gene TRBJ1-2; a weak D match, TRBD1 (5 bases). The CDR3 sequence is 13 residues long. V was trimmed by 0 bases and J by 8 bases, leaving 10 bases between them. CDR1 is MGHRA, CDR2 YSYEKL, per germline. CDR3 nucleotides: TGCGCCAGCAGCCAAGACCCCCAGGGAGGCTACACCTTC. It codes for CASSQDPQGGYTF.

The gene calls are TRBV5-6 and TRBJ2-6, with D perhaps matching TRBD2 (6 bases). Germline CDR1 SGHDT, CDR2 YYEEEE. V was shortened by 6 bases and J by 6 bases, with 19 bases between the two germline ends. This CDR3 spans 16 amino acids. CDR3 sequence (DNA): TGTGCCAGCACCTCTGTGGGGGGAAGTCTGGCCAACGTCCTGACTTTC. Residues: CASTSVGGSLANVLTF. The full variable domain, completed using reference TRBV5-6 and TRBJ2-6, is DAGVTQSPTHLIKTRGQQVTLRCSPKSGHDTVSWYQQALGQGPQFIFQYYEEEERQRGNFPDRFSGHQFPNYSSELNVNALLLGDSALYLCASTSVGGSLANVLTFGAGSRLTVL.

In DNA, the CDR3 is TGTGCCAGCAGGTCGGGCAGCTATAGCAATCAGCCCCAGCATTTT. This translates into CASRSGSYSNQPQHF. This chain connects TRBV7-8 to TRBJ1-5; D gene uncertain. Trimming removed 6 bases from V and 0 bases from J, with 12 bases in between. The CDR3 totals 15 residues. Germline values: CDR1 SGHVS, CDR2 FQNEAQ.

The chain uses TRBV28 and TRBJ2-3; 13 bases agree with TRBD2. This CDR3 has 16 amino acids. With V trimmed by 4 bases and J by 4 bases, 5 bases remained unmatched. The germline V gene encodes CDR1 MDHEN and CDR2 SYDVKM. Here the CDR3 reads CASSSLLAGGADTQYF. The DNA of the CDR3 is TGTGCCAGCAGTTCCTTACTAGCGGGGGGGGCAGATACGCAGTATTTT.